This T cell receptor beta chain came from a study of radiotherapy plus CTLA-4 blockade in lung cancer. Trimming left V 8 bases short and J 4 bases short, with 14 bases between. This CDR3 is 13 amino acids long. Germline loops: CDR1 MNHNS, CDR2 SASEGT. This clone was counted only a few times. The protocol was immunoSEQ multiplex PCR, while the TCRdb copy is restricted to in-frame clones and leaves out a portion. Found here are 75,000 to 100,000 clones, 80% to 90% of them singletons; the top ten hold 4% to 6%. The chain carries TRBV6-1 and TRBJ2-5; possibly TRBD2 for D (6 bases). The source of this sequence is a human donor with non-small cell lung cancer that progressed on radiotherapy plus ipilimumab. Sequenced here: peripheral blood, sampled from a patient treated with radiotherapy plus ipilimumab. The CDR3 DNA sequence: TGTGCCAGCCTTGGAGAGGGAGGAGAGACCCAGTACTTC. Amino acid sequence: CASLGEGGETQYF.